The 32 T cell receptor beta chains in this list originate from one sample, sequenced in a study. TCRdb reanalysed the 5' RACE reads using MiXCR and keeps one entry per CDR3 protein. Of 62,000 or so distinct CDR3 sequences listed, approximately 23% are singletons. The sample was memory CD4+ T cells sorted from a lymph node. Subset in this sample: memory CD4+ T cells, CD4+CD45RO+CD25-. The receptor source for this set is a female donor with breast cancer.

This clonotype showed up just a few times. J is TRBJ2-3 and V is TRBV7-9; TRBD1 is a possible D gene (5 bases). The CDR3 has 14 amino acids. Between the trimmed V and J ends, which lost 8 bases and 0 bases, there was a span of 12 bases. The germline gives CDR1 SEHNR, CDR2 FQNEAQ (reference sequence). This CDR3 is CASQGFLSTDTQYF. As DNA, the CDR3 is TGTGCCAGCCAGGGATTCCTTAGCACAGATACGCAGTATTTT.

This clonotype was found many times. The chain combines TRBV11-2 with TRBJ2-4, with 10 positions matching TRBD2. Germline CDR1 reads SGHAT; CDR2 reads FQNNGV. Trimming removed 3 bases from V and 8 bases from J; junction bases left unmatched: 16. The CDR3 is 18 residues long. Here the CDR3 DNA reads TGTGCCAGCAGCTTGGGGGACTTGAGCGGGAGGGCCAAGGACATTCAGTACTTC. It translates to CASSLGDLSGRAKDIQYF.

Note on this clonotype: A read error may account for a junction end that differs from germline. The chain recombines TRBV7-6 with TRBJ2-3; D unresolved. The germline CDR1 and CDR2 sequences are SGHVS and FNYEAQ. This CDR3 is built from 13 residues. The DNA for the CDR3 is TGTGCCAGCAGCTTAAACATGGCAGAGACGCAGTATTTT. Its protein is CASSLNMAETQYF.

This clonotype was seen a handful of times. This chain joins TRBV3-1 and TRBJ1-6; a weak D match, TRBD1 (5 bases). Germline CDR1 is LGHDT and CDR2 is YNNKEL (reference sequence). The CDR3 loop spans 15 amino acids. V gave up 8 bases and J gave up 1 base, with 12 bases separating them. CDR3 loop: CASGAGVSYNSPLHF. The CDR3 bases are TGTGCCAGCGGGGCGGGGGTATCCTATAATTCACCCCTCCACTTT.

The chain joins TRBV10-3 to TRBJ2-1; D call uncertain. There are 15 residues in the CDR3. The germline CDR1 and CDR2 sequences are ENHRY and SYGVKD. Trimming pared 0 bases from V and 4 bases from J, leaving 10 bases between. The CDR3 coding sequence is TGTGCCATCAGTGAGTCTCAGACCCGATACAATGAGCAGTTCTTC. This sequence encodes CAISESQTRYNEQFF.

This clonotype was counted only a few times. This sequence joins TRBV6-1 and TRBJ1-5; perhaps TRBD1 as D (5 bases). Deletions cut 10 bases from V and 0 bases from J, with 16 bases between. The CDR3 consists of 15 residues. Per germline, CDR1 MNHNS and CDR2 SASEGT. CDR3 residues: CAIGPQGNSNQPQHF. As DNA, the CDR3 is TGTGCCATTGGACCCCAGGGAAATAGCAATCAGCCCCAGCATTTT.

This clonotype was seen at least ten times. The chain combines TRBV6-5 with TRBJ2-7; TRBD1 matches at 9 bases. The CDR3 covers 13 residues. The V and J ends lost 10 bases and 6 bases, in that order; junction bases with no gene match: 10. Per the germline V gene, CDR1 is MNHEY and CDR2 is SVGAGI. Here the CDR3 DNA reads TGTGCCACCCGGGACAGGGTTTTCTCCGAGCAGTACTTC. Residues: CATRDRVFSEQYF.

The chain couples TRBV11-1 to TRBJ2-3; no reliable D call. The V and J ends lost 5 bases and 2 bases respectively, with 11 bases between them. CDR1 is SGHAT and CDR2 is FQDESV in the germline V gene (reference sequence). The CDR3 is 14 residues long. The CDR3 here is CASSPQSYTDTQYF. CDR3 in DNA: TGTGCCAGCAGCCCCCAATCTTACACAGATACGCAGTATTTT.

The sample holds a few counts of this clonotype. A read error may account for a junction end that differs from germline. V usage is TRBV7-2 and J usage is TRBJ2-1; TRBD2 aligns across 9 bases. The CDR3 has 14 residues. CDR1 is SGHTA and CDR2 is FQGNSA in the germline V gene. The CDR3 is CASSLGTQAQAGGF. The CDR3 DNA reads TGTGCCAGCAGCTTAGGGACCCAGGCCCAAGCGGGAGGCTTC.

This clonotype has a handful of counts. A read error may produce the germline difference seen at one junction end. The rearrangement links TRBV7-9 to TRBJ1-5; D is uncertain. Germline V gene lookup returns CDR1 SEHNR and CDR2 FQNEAQ (reference sequence). The CDR3 length is 14 residues. CDR3 residues: CTSSPRDPNQPQHF. The CDR3 coding sequence is TGTACCAGCAGCCCCCGGGATCCCAATCAGCCCCAGCATTTT.

This chain links TRBV7-3 with TRBJ2-3, with a tentative D call TRBD2 (5 bases). With 6 bases removed from V and 2 bases from J, the gap between germline ends came to 12 bases. CDR1 and CDR2 (germline): SGHTA, FQGTGA. The CDR3 has 14 amino acids. The CDR3 here is CASSLSGLTDTQYF. The CDR3 DNA reads as TGTGCCAGCAGTCTAAGCGGACTCACAGATACGCAGTATTTT.

V and J are TRBV6-6 and TRBJ1-2; D possibly corresponds to TRBD1 (6 bases). The CDR3 is 13 residues long. The germline gives CDR1 MNHNY, CDR2 SVGAGI (reference sequence). Trimming shortened V by 2 bases and J by 7 bases, and 11 bases separated the two germline ends. The CDR3 DNA reads as TGTGCCAGCAGTTACGGGAGAGGGGGTGGCTACACCTTC. Translated, it gives CASSYGRGGGYTF.

The J gene is TRBJ2-1, the V gene TRBV5-4, with 8 bases lining up with TRBD2. The CDR3 totals 15 residues. V shed 1 base and J 7 bases; nucleotides not matched to a gene: 7. Germline V CDR1 and CDR2: SGHNT, YYREEE (reference sequence). The CDR3 protein is CASSLQRGLMNEQFF. CDR3 DNA: TGTGCCAGCAGCTTGCAGCGGGGGCTGATGAATGAGCAGTTCTTC. Full variable domain (missing parts from reference TRBV5-4 and TRBJ2-1): ETGVTQSPTHLIKTRGQQVTLRCSSQSGHNTVSWYQQALGQGPQFIFQYYREEENGRGNFPPRFSGLQFPNYSSELNVNALELDDSALYLCASSLQRGLMNEQFFGPGTRLTVL.

The chain joins TRBV5-1 to TRBJ1-3, with D unclear. V was clipped by 4 bases and J by 0 bases, with 8 bases between them. The CDR3 contains 14 residues. Germline V lookup: CDR1 SGHRS, CDR2 YFSETQ. The CDR3 sequence is CASSPGDSGNTIYF. CDR3 nucleotide sequence: TGCGCCAGCAGCCCTGGGGACTCTGGAAACACCATATATTTT. The complete variable domain, with remaining parts taken from reference TRBV5-1 and TRBJ1-3, reads KAGVTQTPRYLIKTRGQQVTLSCSPISGHRSVSWYQQTPGQGLQFLFEYFSETQRNKGNFPGRFSGRQFSNSRSEMNVSTLELGDSALYLCASSPGDSGNTIYFGEGSWLTVV.

V and J are TRBV5-1 and TRBJ1-5; a weak D match, TRBD1 (6 bases). The CDR3 runs 13 residues. From germline, CDR1 is SGHRS and CDR2 YFSETQ. Between the trimmed V and J ends, which lost 4 bases and 5 bases, there was a span of 10 bases. CDR3 nucleotide sequence: TGCGCCAGCAGCGTAAACAGGGATCAGCCCCAGCATTTT. It yields the protein CASSVNRDQPQHF.

This clonotype has at least ten counts. V and J are TRBV29-1 and TRBJ1-2; D is ambiguous. The CDR3 is made up of 14 amino acids. From germline, CDR1 is SQVTM and CDR2 ANQGSEA. Trimming stripped 3 bases from V and 4 bases from J, with 15 bases between. CDR3 in DNA: TGCAGCGTTGAGGCCGGGTTGGGGTTCTATGGCTACACCTTC. Its protein product is CSVEAGLGFYGYTF. The full variable domain, with the rest looked up from reference TRBV29-1 and TRBJ1-2, is SAVISQKPSRDICQRGTSLTIQCQVDSQVTMMFWYRQQPGQSLTLIATANQGSEATYESGFVIDKFPISRPNLTFSTLTVSNMSPEDSSIYLCSVEAGLGFYGYTFGSGTRLTVV.

The chain uses TRBV18 and TRBJ2-7; D is uncertain. There are 13 residues in the CDR3. V was pared by 0 bases and J by 7 bases, with 10 bases between. From germline, CDR1 is KGHSH and CDR2 LQKENI. The DNA for the CDR3 is TGTGCCAGCTCACCACCTTTTAAGCCGGAGCAGTACTTC. It yields the protein CASSPPFKPEQYF.

The rearrangement links TRBV4-1 to TRBJ2-3, with TRBD2 matching 8 bases. The germline CDR1 and CDR2 sequences are MGHRA and YSYEKL. Germline trimming cut 0 bases from V and 7 bases from J; bases unmatched to any gene: 6. The CDR3 sequence is 15 residues long. The CDR3 reads CASSQEGVAGNTQYF. The CDR3 DNA is TGCGCCAGCAGCCAAGAAGGGGTAGCGGGGAATACGCAGTATTTT.

Notes on this clonotype: A much larger clone differs from this one at a single base, so this may be a read error. The chain employs TRBV5-1 and TRBJ1-1, with D possibly being TRBD1 (6 bases). CDR1 is SGHRS and CDR2 is YFSETQ in the germline V gene. The CDR3 runs to 17 residues. V was pared by 1 base and J by 0 bases, with 16 bases between. In nucleotides, the CDR3 is TGCGCCAGCAGCTTGTACGCCGGACAGAAAATGAACACTGAAGCTTTCTTT. Protein product: CASSLYAGQKMNTEAFF.

This clonotype was counted a few times. The chain uses TRBV4-1 and TRBJ1-5, with D maybe TRBD1 (5 bases). This CDR3 region has 16 residues. The germline gives CDR1 MGHRA, CDR2 YSYEKL. The V end was cut by 4 bases, the J end by 7 bases, with 20 bases between. The CDR3 DNA reads TGCGCCAGCAGCCCAATACAGGCGGGGCGAATGCAGCCCCAGCATTTT. Its protein is CASSPIQAGRMQPQHF.

In this sample, this clonotype turned up a few times. The genes are TRBV6-5 and TRBJ1-1; tentative D call: TRBD1 (5 bases). V gave up 6 bases and J gave up 1 base, with 21 bases separating them. CDR3 length equals 17 residues. Looked up from germline, CDR1 is MNHEY and CDR2 is SVGAGI. CDR3 amino acids: CASRVIGGDGTNTEAFF. The DNA for the CDR3 is TGTGCCAGCAGGGTTATCGGAGGGGACGGCACGAACACTGAAGCTTTCTTT.

V gene TRBV29-1 combines with J gene TRBJ2-3, with TRBD1 matching over 8 bases. Trimming at V came to 7 bases and at J to 4 bases, leaving 7 bases not matched to a gene. This CDR3 has 13 amino acids. CDR1 and CDR2 (germline): SQVTM, ANQGSEA. The CDR3 nucleotides are TGCAGCGGGGGACAGGCGGTCCCAGATACGCAGTATTTT. It translates to CSGGQAVPDTQYF.

This clonotype was seen only a few times. The J gene is TRBJ2-7, the V gene TRBV7-2; TRBD1 matches at 7 bases. Per germline, CDR1 SGHTA and CDR2 FQGNSA. CDR3 length: 14 amino acids. J gave up 1 base and V 5 bases, and 5 bases lay outside the gene matches. The CDR3 region is CASSRQGFSYEQYF. CDR3 nucleotides: TGTGCCAGCAGCCGACAGGGATTTTCCTACGAGCAGTACTTC. Looking up the rest from reference TRBV7-2 and TRBJ2-7 gives the full variable domain: GAGVSQSPSNKVTEKGKDVELRCDPISGHTALYWYRQSLGQGLEFLIYFQGNSAPDKSGLPSDRFSAERTGGSVSTLTIQRTQQEDSAVYLCASSRQGFSYEQYFGPGTRLTVT.

Note on this clonotype: Because it lacks the conserved phenylalanine or tryptophan at the end, this CDR3 is likely a read error. The chain links TRBV29-1 to TRBJ1-1; D ambiguous. Germline CDR1 reads SQVTM; CDR2 reads ANQGSEA. This CDR3 spans 12 amino acids. V was trimmed by 7 bases and J by 1 base, leaving 10 bases between them. The CDR3 region is CSAGRRNTEAFS. CDR3 nucleotide sequence: TGCAGCGCTGGACGGAGGAACACTGAAGCTTTCTCT.

The chain links TRBV7-9 to TRBJ2-5; tentatively, D is TRBD2 (5 bases). Germline CDR1 and CDR2: SEHNR and FQNEAQ (reference sequence). V lost 5 bases and J 4 bases, leaving 14 bases between the germline ends. The CDR3 length is 14 residues. CDR3 sequence: CASSQRGLGETQYF. Written as DNA, the CDR3 is TGTGCCAGCAGCCAGAGAGGGCTCGGAGAGACCCAGTACTTC.

This clonotype was detected ten times or more. The V gene is TRBV7-9, the J gene TRBJ2-2, with D hard to call. The CDR3 length is 14 residues. In germline, CDR1 is SEHNR, CDR2 FQNEAQ (reference sequence). V was pared by 0 bases and J by 1 base, with 3 bases between. The CDR3 reads CASSLAGNTGELFF. The CDR3 bases are TGTGCCAGCAGCTTAGCAGGGAACACCGGGGAGCTGTTTTTT.

V usage is TRBV5-5 and J usage is TRBJ2-7; the D gene is possibly TRBD1 (6 bases). V was pared by 1 base and J by 0 bases, with 8 bases between. Germline assignment: CDR1 SGHKS and CDR2 YYEKEE (reference sequence). CDR3 length: 14 amino acids. DNA of the CDR3: TGTGCCAGCAGCTTGAGGGACAACTCCTACGAGCAGTACTTC. Protein: CASSLRDNSYEQYF.

This clonotype occurred many times. V and J are TRBV6-1 and TRBJ1-2; TRBD1 aligns across 10 bases. The CDR3 extends over 16 amino acids. Germline-derived CDR1 and CDR2 are MNHNS and SASEGT. The V and J ends lost 2 bases and 4 bases, in that order; junction bases with no gene match: 7. CDR3 sequence (DNA): TGTGCCAGCAGTGAACCGGGACAGGGGAGTATCTATGGCTACACCTTC. Residues: CASSEPGQGSIYGYTF.

The V gene is TRBV5-1, the J gene TRBJ2-5, with D possibly being TRBD2 (5 bases). The germline V gene encodes CDR1 SGHRS and CDR2 YFSETQ. V lost 4 bases to trimming and J lost 1 base, with 11 bases between them. The CDR3 consists of 14 residues. The CDR3 sequence: CASSPTGSQETQYF. CDR3 nucleotide sequence: TGCGCCAGCAGCCCCACGGGAAGCCAAGAGACCCAGTACTTC.

The V gene is TRBV5-1, the J gene TRBJ1-1, with a weak D call TRBD1 (6 bases). This CDR3 is built from 13 residues. Trimming pared 4 bases from V and 4 bases from J, leaving 11 bases between. Germline V lookup: CDR1 SGHRS, CDR2 YFSETQ. CDR3 in amino acids: CASSPQGTTEAFF. The CDR3 coding sequence is TGCGCCAGCAGCCCTCAGGGGACCACTGAAGCTTTCTTT.

The gene calls are TRBV7-3 and TRBJ2-3; 10 bases fit TRBD2. Unmatched junction bases numbered 5, after V lost 5 bases and J lost 3 bases. This CDR3 is 15 amino acids long. Germline V gives CDR1 SGHTA, CDR2 FQGTGA. The CDR3 sequence: CASSLLTSGTDTQYF. CDR3 coding DNA: TGTGCCAGCAGCCTCCTGACTAGCGGGACAGATACGCAGTATTTT. Full variable domain (missing parts from reference TRBV7-3 and TRBJ2-3): GAGVSQTPSNKVTEKGKYVELRCDPISGHTALYWYRQSLGQGPEFLIYFQGTGAADDSGLPNDRFFAVRPEGSVSTLKIQRTERGDSAVYLCASSLLTSGTDTQYFGPGTRLTVL.

This clonotype was counted between two and nine times. The chain employs TRBV7-2 and TRBJ2-1, with 9 positions matching TRBD1. Germline V gene data show CDR1 as SGHTA and CDR2 as FQGNSA. V shed 4 bases and J 5 bases; nucleotides not matched to a gene: 6. The CDR3 consists of 15 residues. CDR3 protein: CASSSGQGGDNEQFF. Written as DNA, the CDR3 is TGTGCCAGCAGCTCGGGACAGGGCGGCGACAATGAGCAGTTCTTC. Drawing the rest from reference TRBV7-2 and TRBJ2-1, the complete variable domain is GAGVSQSPSNKVTEKGKDVELRCDPISGHTALYWYRQSLGQGLEFLIYFQGNSAPDKSGLPSDRFSAERTGGSVSTLTIQRTQQEDSAVYLCASSSGQGGDNEQFFGPGTRLTVL.